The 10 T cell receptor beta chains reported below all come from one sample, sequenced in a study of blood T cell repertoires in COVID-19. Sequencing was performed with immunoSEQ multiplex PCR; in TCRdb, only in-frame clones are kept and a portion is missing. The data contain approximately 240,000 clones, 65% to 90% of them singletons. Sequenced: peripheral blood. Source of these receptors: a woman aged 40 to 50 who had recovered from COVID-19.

The CDR3 DNA reads as TGTGCCAGCTCCGTACAAGTTGATCAGCCCCAGCATTTT. As protein: CASSVQVDQPQHF. This rearrangement joins TRBV18 to TRBJ1-5; D is unresolved. Germline V gives CDR1 KGHSH, CDR2 LQKENI. The V end was cut by 6 bases, the J end by 5 bases, with 11 bases between. This CDR3 comprises 13 residues.

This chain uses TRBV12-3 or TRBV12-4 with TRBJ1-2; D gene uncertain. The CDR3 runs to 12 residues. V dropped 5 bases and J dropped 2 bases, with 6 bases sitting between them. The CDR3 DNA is TGTGCCAGCAGTGTACAGAACTATGGCTACACCTTC. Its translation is CASSVQNYGYTF.

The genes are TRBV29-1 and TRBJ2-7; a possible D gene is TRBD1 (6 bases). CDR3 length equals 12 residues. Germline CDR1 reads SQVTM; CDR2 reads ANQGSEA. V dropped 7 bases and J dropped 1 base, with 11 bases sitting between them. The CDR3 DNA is TGCAGCGCCCTGACAGGTTCCTACGAGCAGTACTTC. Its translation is CSALTGSYEQYF.

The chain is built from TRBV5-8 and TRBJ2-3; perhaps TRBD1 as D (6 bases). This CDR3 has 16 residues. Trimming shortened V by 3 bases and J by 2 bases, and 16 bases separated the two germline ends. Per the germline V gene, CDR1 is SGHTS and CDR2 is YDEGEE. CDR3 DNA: TGTGCCAGCAGCTGGGGGCTCGACAGGAACACAGATACGCAGTATTTT. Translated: CASSWGLDRNTDTQYF.

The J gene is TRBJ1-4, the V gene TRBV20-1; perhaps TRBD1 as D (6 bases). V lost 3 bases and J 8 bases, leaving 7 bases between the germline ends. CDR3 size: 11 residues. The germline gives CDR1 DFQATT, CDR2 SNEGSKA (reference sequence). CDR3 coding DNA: TGCAGTGCTAGCAGGGGAGAAAAACTGTTTTTT. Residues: CSASRGEKLFF.

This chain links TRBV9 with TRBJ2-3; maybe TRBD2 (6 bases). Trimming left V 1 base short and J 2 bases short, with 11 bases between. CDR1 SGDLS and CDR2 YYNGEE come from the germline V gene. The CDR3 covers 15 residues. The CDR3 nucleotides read TGTGCCAGCAGCGTAATACGGGGGTTCACAGATACGCAGTATTTT. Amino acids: CASSVIRGFTDTQYF.

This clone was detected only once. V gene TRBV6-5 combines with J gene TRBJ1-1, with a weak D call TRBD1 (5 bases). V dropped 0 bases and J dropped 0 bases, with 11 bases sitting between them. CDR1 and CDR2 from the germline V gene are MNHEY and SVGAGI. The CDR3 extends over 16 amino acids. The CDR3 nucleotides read TGTGCCAGCAGTTACTCGTTTCAGGGCATGAACACTGAAGCTTTCTTT. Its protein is CASSYSFQGMNTEAFF.

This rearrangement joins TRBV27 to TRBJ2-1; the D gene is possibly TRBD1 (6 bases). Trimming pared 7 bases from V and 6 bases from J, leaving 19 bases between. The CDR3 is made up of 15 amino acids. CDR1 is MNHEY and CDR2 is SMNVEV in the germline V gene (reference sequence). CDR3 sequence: CASTVTGSSANEQFF. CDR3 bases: TGTGCCAGCACTGTTACAGGGTCCTCGGCCAATGAGCAGTTCTTC.

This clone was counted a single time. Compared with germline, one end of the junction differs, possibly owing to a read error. The CDR3 spells CAWSEPSTGHSF. CDR3 sequence (DNA): TGTGCCTGGAGTGAGCCTTCTACGGGACATTCCTTC. The V call is TRBV30, the J call TRBJ1-2, with D possibly matching TRBD1 (6 bases). This CDR3 contains 12 residues. Germline V CDR1 and CDR2: GTSNPN, SVGIG (reference sequence).

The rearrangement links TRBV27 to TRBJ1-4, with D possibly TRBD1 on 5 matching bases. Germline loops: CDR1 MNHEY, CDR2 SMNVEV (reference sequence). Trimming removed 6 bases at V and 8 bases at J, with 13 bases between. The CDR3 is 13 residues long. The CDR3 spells CASSRQGGEKLFF. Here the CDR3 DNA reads TGTGCCAGCAGCAGGCAGGGTGGAGAAAAACTGTTTTTT.